The 16 T cell receptor beta chains in this list originate from one sample, sequenced in a study of blood T cell repertoires in COVID-19. Profiled with immunoSEQ multiplex PCR; TCRdb holds only in-frame clones, not every one. The table lists roughly 180,000 clones, over 70% of them singletons. Input material: PBMCs or T cells enriched from blood (not recorded which). The receptors derive from a woman aged 40-49 years with acute COVID-19.

V gene TRBV10-3 combines with J gene TRBJ1-5; tentative D call: TRBD1 (5 bases). Between the trimmed V and J ends, which lost 0 bases and 6 bases, there was a span of 15 bases. The CDR3 extends over 16 amino acids. Germline V lookup: CDR1 ENHRY, CDR2 SYGVKD. CDR3 sequence (DNA): TGTGCCATCAGTGAGTCAGGGACCTCAGCGGGTCAGCCCCAGCATTTT. Amino acid sequence: CAISESGTSAGQPQHF.

The V call is TRBV29-1, the J call TRBJ1-2; 7 nucleotides align to TRBD1. This CDR3 has 13 residues. CDR1 SQVTM and CDR2 ANQGSEA come from the germline V gene. The ends lost 0 bases at V and 8 bases at J; junction bases unmatched: 6. This CDR3 is CSVEDRQGGGYTF. DNA of the CDR3: TGCAGCGTTGAAGATCGACAGGGTGGGGGCTACACCTTC.

This chain joins TRBV6-5 and TRBJ2-3; TRBD2 aligns across 7 bases. Germline V gene data show CDR1 as MNHEY and CDR2 as SVGAGI. J lost 0 bases, V lost 0 bases, and 3 bases had no gene match. The CDR3 covers 16 residues. As DNA, the CDR3 is TGTGCCAGCAGTTACTCATTTAGCGGGAGCACAGATACGCAGTATTTT. It is translated as CASSYSFSGSTDTQYF.

The chain carries TRBV15 and TRBJ2-7; D possibly corresponds to TRBD2 (5 bases). Trimming took off 8 bases at V and 3 bases at J, with 14 bases between the two ends. The CDR3 spans 13 residues. Germline V gene sequence: CDR1 LNHNV, CDR2 YYDKDF (reference sequence). In DNA, the CDR3 is TGTGCCACCGGTCAAGGCGGAGGCTACGAGCAGTACTTC. It yields the protein CATGQGGGYEQYF.

The chain links TRBV27 to TRBJ2-1; 9 nucleotides align to TRBD2. V dropped 3 bases and J dropped 5; count of bases not matched to a gene: 17. The length of the CDR3 is 19 residues. Germline loops: CDR1 MNHEY, CDR2 SMNVEV (reference sequence). The DNA for the CDR3 is TGTGCCAGCAGTTTTTCAAGTCCCGGGACTAGCACCTATGACAATGAGCAGTTCTTC. Encoded protein: CASSFSSPGTSTYDNEQFF.

In DNA form, the CDR3 reads TGCGCCAGCAGTGGCCCTAAACAGGGGTACCAAGAGACCCAGTACTTC. As protein: CASSGPKQGYQETQYF. The chain links TRBV5-1 to TRBJ2-5; 7 bases fit TRBD1. CDR1 and CDR2 from the germline V gene are SGHRS and YFSETQ. The CDR3 runs to 16 residues. V dropped 5 bases and J dropped 0; count of bases not matched to a gene: 10.

This chain connects TRBV5-1 to TRBJ2-7, with 10 bases aligning to TRBD2. Germline assignment: CDR1 SGHRS and CDR2 YFSETQ. This CDR3 comprises 14 residues. The V segment lost 10 bases and the J segment 4 bases; nucleotides outside the gene matches: 11. The CDR3: CAYGGSGRRYEQYV. The CDR3 DNA sequence: TGCGCCTATGGGGGTAGCGGGAGGAGGTACGAGCAGTACGTC.

The chain links TRBV30 to TRBJ1-1; D gene ambiguous. The CDR3 runs 16 residues. Trimming removed 3 bases from V and 2 bases from J, with 19 bases in between. Germline V gene data show CDR1 as GTSNPN and CDR2 as SVGIG (reference sequence). The CDR3 protein is CAWSRERPSRNTEAFF. In nucleotides, the CDR3 is TGTGCCTGGAGCCGGGAGCGTCCGTCACGTAACACTGAAGCTTTCTTT.

This sequence joins TRBV4-1 and TRBJ2-1; TRBD2 matches at 14 bases. V gave up 1 base and J gave up 10 bases; unmatched junction bases: 12. Germline CDR1 reads MGHRA; CDR2 reads YSYEKL. CDR3 length: 18 amino acids. CDR3 protein: CASSQGGLAGGRRSEQFF. DNA of the CDR3: TGCGCCAGCAGCCAAGGAGGACTAGCGGGAGGCCGCCGGTCGGAGCAGTTCTTC.

This clone was counted between two and nine times. V and J are TRBV5-5 and TRBJ1-4; no firm D call. Germline V CDR1 and CDR2: SGHKS, YYEKEE (reference sequence). This CDR3 has 15 residues. Trimming left V 4 bases short and J 7 bases short, with 17 bases between. CDR3 region: CASSPRGGGSEKLFF. In DNA form, the CDR3 reads TGTGCCAGCAGCCCCCGCGGCGGAGGGAGTGAAAAACTGTTTTTT.

CDR3 residues: CASSLRGGSPLHF. In nucleotides, the CDR3 is TGTGCCAGCAGCCTCCGAGGCGGTTCACCCCTCCACTTT. The chain uses TRBV14 and TRBJ1-6; D unclear. V was pared by 4 bases and J by 9 bases, with 10 bases between. Germline loops: CDR1 SGHDN, CDR2 FVKESK. CDR3 length equals 13 residues.

The CDR3 DNA sequence: TGTGCCAGCAGCCCCCGCCGGACAGTGAACACTGAAGCTTTCTTT. This codes for CASSPRRTVNTEAFF. The gene calls are TRBV16 and TRBJ1-1; a possible D gene is TRBD1 (6 bases). In germline, CDR1 is KGHSY, CDR2 FQNENV. Trimming took 4 bases from V and 0 from J, leaving 12 bases between them. This CDR3 spans 15 amino acids.

This rearrangement joins TRBV2 to TRBJ2-1; possibly TRBD2 for D (6 bases). Trimming pared 6 bases from V and 2 bases from J, leaving 14 bases between. This CDR3 is 15 amino acids long. CDR1 is SNHLY and CDR2 is FYNNEI in the germline V gene. CDR3 DNA: TGTGCCAGCAGGGGCCCGCAGCGGGCCTACAATGAGCAGTTCTTC. Encoded protein: CASRGPQRAYNEQFF. The full variable domain, rest sourced from reference TRBV2 and TRBJ2-1, is EPEVTQTPSHQVTQMGQEVILRCVPISNHLYFYWYRQILGQKVEFLVSFYNNEISEKSEIFDDQFSVERPDGSNFTLKIRSTKLEDSAMYFCASRGPQRAYNEQFFGPGTRLTVL.

V usage is TRBV28 and J usage is TRBJ2-4; 12 nucleotides align to TRBD1. Trimming removed 4 bases from V and 6 bases from J; junction bases left unmatched: 10. Germline V gene sequence: CDR1 MDHEN, CDR2 SYDVKM. The CDR3 loop spans 17 amino acids. The CDR3 protein is CASSWGTGGEYLNIQYF. The CDR3 DNA sequence: TGTGCCAGCAGTTGGGGGACAGGGGGCGAATATCTAAACATTCAGTACTTC.

The table lists this clone with a few counts. The chain combines TRBV5-8 with TRBJ2-7, with 9 positions matching TRBD2. The trim removed 4 bases at V and 1 base at J, leaving 6 bases unmatched. This CDR3 has 15 amino acids. The germline CDR1 and CDR2 sequences are SGHTS and YDEGEE. The CDR3 nucleotides read TGTGCCAGCAGCCGAGAGAGCGGGAGGTCCTACGAGCAGTACGTC. Translation: CASSRESGRSYEQYV.

This clone was counted once. V usage is TRBV5-1 and J usage is TRBJ2-7, with TRBD2 matching 7 bases. Germline CDR1 and CDR2: SGHRS and YFSETQ. With V trimmed by 4 bases and J by 0 bases, 16 bases remained unmatched. The CDR3 contains 18 residues. CDR3 sequence (DNA): TGCGCCAGCAGCCTACGCCCCTCCAGCGGGACGTCCTCCTACGAGCAGTACTTC. It specifies CASSLRPSSGTSSYEQYF.